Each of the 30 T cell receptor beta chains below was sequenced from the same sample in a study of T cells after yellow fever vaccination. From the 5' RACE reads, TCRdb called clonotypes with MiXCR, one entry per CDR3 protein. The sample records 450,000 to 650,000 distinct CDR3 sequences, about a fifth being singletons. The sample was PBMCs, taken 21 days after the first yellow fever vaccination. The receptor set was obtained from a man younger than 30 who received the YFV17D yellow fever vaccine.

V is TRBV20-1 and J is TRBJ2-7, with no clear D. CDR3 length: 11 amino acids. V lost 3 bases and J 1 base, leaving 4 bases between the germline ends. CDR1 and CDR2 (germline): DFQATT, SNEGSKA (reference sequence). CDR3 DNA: TGCAGTGCTAGGACTTCCTACGAGCAGTACTTC. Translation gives CSARTSYEQYF.

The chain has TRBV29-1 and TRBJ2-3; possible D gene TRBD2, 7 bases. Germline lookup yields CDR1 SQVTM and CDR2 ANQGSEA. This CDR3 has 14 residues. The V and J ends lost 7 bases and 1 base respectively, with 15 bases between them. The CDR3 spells CSEHGGLGTDTQYF. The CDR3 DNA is TGCAGCGAACACGGGGGGCTGGGCACAGATACGCAGTATTTT.

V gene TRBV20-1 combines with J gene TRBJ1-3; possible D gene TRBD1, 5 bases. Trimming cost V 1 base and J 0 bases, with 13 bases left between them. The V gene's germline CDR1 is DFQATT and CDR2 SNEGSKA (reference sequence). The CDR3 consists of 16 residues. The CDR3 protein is CSARGARDYSGNTIYF. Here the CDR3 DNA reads TGCAGTGCTAGAGGTGCCCGGGACTACTCTGGAAACACCATATATTTT.

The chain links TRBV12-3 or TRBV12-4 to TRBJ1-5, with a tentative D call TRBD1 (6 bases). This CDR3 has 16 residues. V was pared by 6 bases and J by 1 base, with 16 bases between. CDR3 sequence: CASRETGKGSNQPQHF. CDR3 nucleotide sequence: TGTGCCAGCAGGGAAACAGGGAAAGGGAGCAATCAGCCCCAGCATTTT.

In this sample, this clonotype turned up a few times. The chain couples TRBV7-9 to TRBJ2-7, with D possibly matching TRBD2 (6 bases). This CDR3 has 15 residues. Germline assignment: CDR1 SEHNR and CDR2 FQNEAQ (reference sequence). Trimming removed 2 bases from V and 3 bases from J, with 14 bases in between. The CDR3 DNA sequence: TGTGCCAGCAGCTTATTCGATCGGGGGAGCTACGAGCAGTACTTC. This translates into CASSLFDRGSYEQYF.

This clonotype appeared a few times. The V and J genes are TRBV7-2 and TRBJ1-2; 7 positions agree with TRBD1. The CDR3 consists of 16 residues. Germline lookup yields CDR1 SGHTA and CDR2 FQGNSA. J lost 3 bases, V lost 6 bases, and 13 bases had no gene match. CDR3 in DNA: TGTGCCAGCAGTTTTAGTGAGGGGGCACGGCACTATGGCTACACCTTC. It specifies CASSFSEGARHYGYTF. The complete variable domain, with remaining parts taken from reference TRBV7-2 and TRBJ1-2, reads GAGVSQSPSNKVTEKGKDVELRCDPISGHTALYWYRQSLGQGLEFLIYFQGNSAPDKSGLPSDRFSAERTGGSVSTLTIQRTQQEDSAVYLCASSFSEGARHYGYTFGSGTRLTVV.

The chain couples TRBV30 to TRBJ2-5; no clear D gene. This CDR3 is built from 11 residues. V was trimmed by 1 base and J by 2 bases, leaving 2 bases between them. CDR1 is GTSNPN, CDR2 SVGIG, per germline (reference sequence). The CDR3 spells CAWSDQETQYF. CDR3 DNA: TGTGCCTGGAGTGATCAAGAGACCCAGTACTTC.

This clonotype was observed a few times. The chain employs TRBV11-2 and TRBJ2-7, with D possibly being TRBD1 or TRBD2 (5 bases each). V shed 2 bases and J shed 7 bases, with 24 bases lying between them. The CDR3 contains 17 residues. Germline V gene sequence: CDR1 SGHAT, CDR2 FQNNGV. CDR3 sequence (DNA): TGTGCCAGCAGCTTACCTCTGGACGAAGGACGGGGCAGGGAGCAGTACTTC. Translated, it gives CASSLPLDEGRGREQYF.

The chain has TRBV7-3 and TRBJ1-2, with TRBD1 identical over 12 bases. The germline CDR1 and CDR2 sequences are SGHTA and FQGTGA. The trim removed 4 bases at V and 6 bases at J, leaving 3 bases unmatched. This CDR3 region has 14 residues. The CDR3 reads CASSSGTGGNGYTF. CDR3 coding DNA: TGTGCCAGCAGCTCGGGGACAGGGGGCAATGGCTACACCTTC. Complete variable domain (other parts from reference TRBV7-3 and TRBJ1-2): GAGVSQTPSNKVTEKGKYVELRCDPISGHTALYWYRQSLGQGPEFLIYFQGTGAADDSGLPNDRFFAVRPEGSVSTLKIQRTERGDSAVYLCASSSGTGGNGYTFGSGTRLTVV.

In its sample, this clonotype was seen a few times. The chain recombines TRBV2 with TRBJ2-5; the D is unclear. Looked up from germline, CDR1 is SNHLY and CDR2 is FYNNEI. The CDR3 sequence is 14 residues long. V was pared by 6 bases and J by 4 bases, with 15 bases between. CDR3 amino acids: CASRLEWVGETQYF. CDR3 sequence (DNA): TGTGCCAGCAGACTCGAGTGGGTTGGAGAGACCCAGTACTTC.

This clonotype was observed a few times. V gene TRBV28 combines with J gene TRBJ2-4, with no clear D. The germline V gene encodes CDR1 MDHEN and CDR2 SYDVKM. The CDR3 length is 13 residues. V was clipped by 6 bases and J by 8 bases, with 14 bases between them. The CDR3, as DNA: TGTGCCAGCAGCATAACCACGCAGTACATTCAGTACTTC. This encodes CASSITTQYIQYF.

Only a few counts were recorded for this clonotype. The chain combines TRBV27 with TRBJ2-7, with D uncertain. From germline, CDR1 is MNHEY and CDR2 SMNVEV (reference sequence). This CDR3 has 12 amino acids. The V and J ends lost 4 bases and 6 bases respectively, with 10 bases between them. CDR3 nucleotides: TGTGCCAGCAGTTCGCCGGCCTCCGAGCAGTACTTC. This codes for CASSSPASEQYF.

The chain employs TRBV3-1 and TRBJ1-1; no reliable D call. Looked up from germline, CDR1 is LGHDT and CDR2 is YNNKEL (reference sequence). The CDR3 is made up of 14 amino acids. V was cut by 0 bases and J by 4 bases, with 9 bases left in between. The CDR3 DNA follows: TGTGCCAGCAGCCAAGATGGGAGGGTCACTGAAGCTTTCTTT. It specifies CASSQDGRVTEAFF.

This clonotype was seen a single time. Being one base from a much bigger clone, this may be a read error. CDR3 in DNA: TGTGCCAGCAGCCAAGCTGGGGCCAACGTCCTGACTTTC. Translating it yields CASSQAGANVLTF. The J gene is TRBJ2-6, the V gene TRBV3-1, with unresolved D. Deletions cut 1 base from V and 2 bases from J, with 0 bases between. There are 13 residues in the CDR3. Germline V CDR1 and CDR2: LGHDT, YNNKEL (reference sequence).

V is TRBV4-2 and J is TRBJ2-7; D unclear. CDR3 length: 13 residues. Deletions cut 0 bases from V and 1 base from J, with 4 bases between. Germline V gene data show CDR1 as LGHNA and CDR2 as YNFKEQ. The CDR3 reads CASSQDWSYEQYF. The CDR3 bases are TGTGCCAGCAGCCAAGATTGGTCCTACGAGCAGTACTTC.

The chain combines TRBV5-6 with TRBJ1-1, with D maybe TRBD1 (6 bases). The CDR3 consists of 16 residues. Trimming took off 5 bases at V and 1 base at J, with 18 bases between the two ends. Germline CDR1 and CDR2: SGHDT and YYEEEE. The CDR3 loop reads CASRPRRGFSNTEAFF. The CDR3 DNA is TGTGCCAGCAGACCCCGCAGGGGTTTTTCGAACACTGAAGCTTTCTTT.

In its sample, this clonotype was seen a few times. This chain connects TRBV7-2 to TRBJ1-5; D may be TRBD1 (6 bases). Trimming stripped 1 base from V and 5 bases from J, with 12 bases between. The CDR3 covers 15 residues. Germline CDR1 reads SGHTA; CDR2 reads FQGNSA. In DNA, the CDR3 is TGTGCCAGCAGCTTAGGTCAGGGGTGGGATCAGCCCCAGCATTTT. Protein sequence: CASSLGQGWDQPQHF.

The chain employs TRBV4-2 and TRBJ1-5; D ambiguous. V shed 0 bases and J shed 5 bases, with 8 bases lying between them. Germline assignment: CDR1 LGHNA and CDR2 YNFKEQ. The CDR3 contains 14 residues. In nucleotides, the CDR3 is TGTGCCAGCAGCCAAGATGGCGGGGATCAGCCCCAGCATTTT. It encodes CASSQDGGDQPQHF.

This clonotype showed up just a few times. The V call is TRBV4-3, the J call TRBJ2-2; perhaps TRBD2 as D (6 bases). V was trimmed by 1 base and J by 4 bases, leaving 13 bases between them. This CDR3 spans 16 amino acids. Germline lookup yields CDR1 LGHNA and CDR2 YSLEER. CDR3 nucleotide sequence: TGCGCCAGCAGCCAAGCGGCGGGGTCGAGCACCGGGGAGCTGTTTTTT. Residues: CASSQAAGSSTGELFF.

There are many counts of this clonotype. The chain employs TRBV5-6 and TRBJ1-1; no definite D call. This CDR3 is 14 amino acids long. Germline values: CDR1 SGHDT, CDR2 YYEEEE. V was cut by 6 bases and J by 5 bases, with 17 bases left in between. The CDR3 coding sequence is TGTGCCAGCACCCTTTATAGCGTTAGGACTGAAGCTTTCTTT. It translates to CASTLYSVRTEAFF.

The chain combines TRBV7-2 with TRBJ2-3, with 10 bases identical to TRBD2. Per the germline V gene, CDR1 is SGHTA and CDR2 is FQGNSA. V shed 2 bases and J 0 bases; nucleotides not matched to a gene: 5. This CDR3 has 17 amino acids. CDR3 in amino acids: CASSLSGGADSTDTQYF. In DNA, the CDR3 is TGTGCCAGCAGCTTAAGCGGGGGGGCGGATAGCACAGATACGCAGTATTTT.

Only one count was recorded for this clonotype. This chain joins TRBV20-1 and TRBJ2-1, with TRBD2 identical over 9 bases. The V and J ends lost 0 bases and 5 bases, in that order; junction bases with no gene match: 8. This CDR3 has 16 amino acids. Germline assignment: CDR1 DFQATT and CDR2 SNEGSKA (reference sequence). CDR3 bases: TGCAGTGCTAGAGATTGGAGCGGGGGGCCCCACAATGAGCAGTTCTTC. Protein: CSARDWSGGPHNEQFF.

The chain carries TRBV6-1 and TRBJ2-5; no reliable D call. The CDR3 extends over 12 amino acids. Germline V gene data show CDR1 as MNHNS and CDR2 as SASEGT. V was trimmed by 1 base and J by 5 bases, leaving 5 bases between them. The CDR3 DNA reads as TGTGCCAGCAGTGAAGTGGCGGAGACCCAGTACTTC. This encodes CASSEVAETQYF.

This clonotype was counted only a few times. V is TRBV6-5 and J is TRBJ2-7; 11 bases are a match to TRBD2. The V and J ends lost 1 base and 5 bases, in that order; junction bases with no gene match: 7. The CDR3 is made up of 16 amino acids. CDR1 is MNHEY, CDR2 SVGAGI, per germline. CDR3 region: CASSYLETSGDHEQYV. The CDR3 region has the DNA TGTGCCAGCAGTTACTTGGAGACTAGCGGGGACCACGAGCAGTACGTC.

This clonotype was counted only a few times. The CDR3 DNA sequence: TGTGCCAGCAGCAAAGCAATAGGGCGCCGAGCCAAAAACATTCAGTACTTC. This codes for CASSKAIGRRAKNIQYF. The V call is TRBV21-1, the J call TRBJ2-4; no check of the table's D call, TRBD1, against the DNA was made. TRBV21-1 is a pseudogene segment. The CDR3 totals 17 residues.

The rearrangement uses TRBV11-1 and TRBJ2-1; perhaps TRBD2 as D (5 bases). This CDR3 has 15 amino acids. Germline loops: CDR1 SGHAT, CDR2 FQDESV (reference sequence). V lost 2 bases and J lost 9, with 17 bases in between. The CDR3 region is CASSLLRTRLGEQFF. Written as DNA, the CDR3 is TGTGCCAGCAGCTTACTTAGGACTCGCCTTGGTGAGCAGTTCTTC.

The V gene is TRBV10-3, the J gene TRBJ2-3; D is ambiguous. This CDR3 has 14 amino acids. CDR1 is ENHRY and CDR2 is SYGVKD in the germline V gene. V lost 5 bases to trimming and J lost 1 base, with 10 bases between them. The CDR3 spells CAISNALGTDTQYF. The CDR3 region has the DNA TGTGCCATCAGTAATGCCCTTGGCACAGATACGCAGTATTTT.

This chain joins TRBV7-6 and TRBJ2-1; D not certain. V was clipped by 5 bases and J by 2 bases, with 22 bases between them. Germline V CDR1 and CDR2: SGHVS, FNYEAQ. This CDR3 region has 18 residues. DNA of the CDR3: TGTGCCAGCAGCACCCAAGGGTTGAGGCCTGGCCCCTACAATGAGCAGTTCTTC. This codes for CASSTQGLRPGPYNEQFF. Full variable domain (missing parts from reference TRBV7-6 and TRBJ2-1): GAGVSQSPRYKVTKRGQDVALRCDPISGHVSLYWYRQALGQGPEFLTYFNYEAQQDKSGLPNDRFSAERPEGSISTLTIQRTEQRDSAMYRCASSTQGLRPGPYNEQFFGPGTRLTVL.

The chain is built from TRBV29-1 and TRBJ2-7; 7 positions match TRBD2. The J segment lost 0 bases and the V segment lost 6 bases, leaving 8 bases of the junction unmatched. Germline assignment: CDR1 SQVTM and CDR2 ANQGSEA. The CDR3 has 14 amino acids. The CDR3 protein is CSVARSGVSYEQYF. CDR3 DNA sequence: TGCAGCGTGGCCCGAAGCGGGGTCTCCTACGAGCAGTACTTC.

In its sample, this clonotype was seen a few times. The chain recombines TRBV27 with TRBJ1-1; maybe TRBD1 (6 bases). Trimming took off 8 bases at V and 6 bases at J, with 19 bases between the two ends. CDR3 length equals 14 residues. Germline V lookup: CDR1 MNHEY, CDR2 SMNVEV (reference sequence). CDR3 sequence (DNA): TGTGCCAGCTACTCCTCCCGGGGGCGCGCTGAAGCTTTCTTT. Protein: CASYSSRGRAEAFF.